This T cell receptor (beta chain) was profiled in a study of T-cell memory formation after mild COVID-19. TCRdb processed the 5' RACE reads anew with MiXCR; each CDR3 protein has one entry. The table shows fewer than 200,000 distinct CDR3 sequences, with 10% to 15% occurring only once. Germline V CDR1 and CDR2: SGHVS, FQNEAQ. The CDR3 spans 15 residues. The germline V and J ends were trimmed by 4 bases and 5 bases, with 15 bases remaining between them. Only a few counts were recorded for this clonotype. Source material: PBMCs or a T cell subset sorted from them (not recorded which). The genes are TRBV7-8 and TRBJ1-5; D is possibly TRBD1 (6 bases). The clonotype comes from a man aged 18 to 29 who had mild COVID-19 (a few samples of this study predate the infection). Cell type and time point are not known. CDR3 bases: TGTGCCAGCAGCTGGACAGCTCTGGGGTATCAGCCCCAGCATTTT. This gives the protein CASSWTALGYQPQHF.